The 30 T cell receptor beta chains below all came from one sample that was sequenced in a study of regulatory T cells in long-lasting Graves disease. This sample's time point: persistent/refractory GD, antithyroid drugs over 5 years with positive TRAb. Construction of the TCR library relied on RNA isolated from PBMCs. Libraries of TCR beta came from iRepertoire HTBI primers plus Arm-PCR of CDR3 regions. One entry per CDR3 protein, called by TCRdb with MiXCR from the multiplex PCR reads. The repertoire holds 700,000 or so distinct CDR3 sequences, with 25% to 30% as singletons. The specimen comprised peripheral blood mononuclear cells (PBMCs), sampled when the disease was refractory, from a patient treated with antithyroid drugs. The receptors stem from a female donor with Graves disease.

The sample holds a few counts of this clonotype. This sequence joins TRBV28 and TRBJ2-3; the D gene is possibly TRBD1 (6 bases). V lost 5 bases and J 5 bases, leaving 14 bases between the germline ends. CDR1 is MDHEN and CDR2 is SYDVKM in the germline V gene. The length of the CDR3 is 14 residues. The CDR3 loop reads CASSQQGGGDTQYF. DNA for the CDR3: TGTGCCAGCAGTCAACAGGGTGGAGGAGATACGCAGTATTTT.

There are many counts of this clonotype. This chain uses TRBV7-2 with TRBJ1-1; tentative D call: TRBD1 (6 bases). The V gene lost 5 bases and the J gene lost 2 bases, with 18 bases spanning the gap. Germline V lookup: CDR1 SGHTA, CDR2 FQGNSA. The CDR3 is 16 amino acids. CDR3 DNA: TGTGCCAGCAGCCCCCCGGACAGAACATCCAACACTGAAGCTTTCTTT. Translating gives CASSPPDRTSNTEAFF. Together with reference TRBV7-2 and TRBJ1-1, the CDR3 gives the full variable domain: GAGVSQSPSNKVTEKGKDVELRCDPISGHTALYWYRQSLGQGLEFLIYFQGNSAPDKSGLPSDRFSAERTGGSVSTLTIQRTQQEDSAVYLCASSPPDRTSNTEAFFGQGTRLTVV.

As concerns this clonotype: At one of its ends the junction is not consistent with the germline gene, which may arise from a read error. The chain recombines TRBV5-6 with TRBJ1-2, with 10 positions matching TRBD1. CDR1 is SGHDT, CDR2 YYEEEE, per germline. The length of the CDR3 is 13 residues. DNA for the CDR3: TGTGCCAGCAGTAGGACAGGGGGATATGACTACACCTTC. It yields the protein CASSRTGGYDYTF.

The table lists this clonotype with many counts. The rearrangement uses TRBV29-1 and TRBJ2-7; D unresolved. Germline lookup yields CDR1 SQVTM and CDR2 ANQGSEA. V gave up 3 bases and J gave up 0 bases, with 6 bases separating them. CDR3 length: 12 residues. The CDR3 is CSVEGSSYEQYF. The CDR3 DNA reads as TGCAGCGTTGAGGGTAGCTCCTACGAGCAGTACTTC.

This clonotype appeared a single time. The junction departs from the called germline gene at one end, perhaps through a read error. The chain has TRBV5-1 and TRBJ2-7; 7 bases align to TRBD2. This CDR3 has 16 amino acids. Germline V gene sequence: CDR1 SGHRS, CDR2 YFSETQ. This chain's CDR3 is CASSLFSSGRSYEQYF. In DNA, the CDR3 is TGTGCCAGCAGCTTATTTTCTAGCGGAAGATCCTACGAGCAGTACTTC.

The chain joins TRBV6-9 to TRBJ2-1; D is perhaps TRBD2 (5 bases). In germline, CDR1 is MNHGY, CDR2 SVAAGI. The germline V and J ends were trimmed by 3 bases and 7 bases, with 25 bases remaining between them. The CDR3 consists of 18 residues. The CDR3 DNA follows: TGTGCCAGCAGTTACGGTTCTATGGCGGAAGGGAGTCGAAATGAGCAGTTCTTC. As protein: CASSYGSMAEGSRNEQFF.

This clonotype was seen a handful of times. The chain recombines TRBV7-9 with TRBJ2-7, with TRBD1 identical over 7 bases. The CDR3 has 13 amino acids. The germline V gene encodes CDR1 SEHNR and CDR2 FQNEAQ (reference sequence). The V gene end was trimmed by 7 bases and the J gene end by 6 bases; junction bases not matched to a gene: 9. The CDR3 DNA sequence: TGTGCCAGCAACAAGGGGGCGAGGATCGAGCAGTACTTC. Its translation: CASNKGARIEQYF.

The chain employs TRBV18 and TRBJ1-6; 10 bases align to TRBD1. This CDR3 spans 14 amino acids. Germline V gene data show CDR1 as KGHSH and CDR2 as LQKENI. The junction had 3 bases not matched to a gene; V was cut back by 3 bases and J by 10 bases. Written as DNA, the CDR3 is TGTGCCAGCTCACCGCCGGGACAGGGGTCACCCCTCCACTTT. Protein sequence: CASSPPGQGSPLHF.

This clonotype appeared a few times. The chain has TRBV20-1 and TRBJ2-2; TRBD2 is a possible D gene (5 bases). V shed 3 bases and J shed 5 bases, with 16 bases lying between them. The CDR3 length is 15 residues. Germline V gene data show CDR1 as DFQATT and CDR2 as SNEGSKA (reference sequence). The CDR3 loop reads CSASPSGPSTGELFF. The CDR3 nucleotides read TGCAGTGCTAGCCCGAGCGGACCCTCAACCGGGGAGCTGTTTTTT.

This clonotype showed up just a few times. The chain joins TRBV7-9 to TRBJ1-1, with D uncertain. The CDR3 spans 17 residues. V was clipped by 5 bases and J by 0 bases, with 19 bases between them. Per germline, CDR1 SEHNR and CDR2 FQNEAQ (reference sequence). CDR3 residues: CASSPRPGETMNTEAFF. As DNA, the CDR3 is TGTGCCAGCAGCCCCCGTCCCGGGGAAACAATGAACACTGAAGCTTTCTTT.

This clonotype was counted many times. The rearrangement links TRBV28 to TRBJ2-7; 8 bases fit TRBD1. The germline V gene has CDR1 MDHEN and CDR2 SYDVKM. This CDR3 has 13 residues. The junction had 6 bases not matched to a gene; V was cut back by 8 bases and J by 3 bases. CDR3 sequence: CASRAGGVYEQYF. DNA for the CDR3: TGTGCCAGCCGGGCAGGGGGCGTCTACGAGCAGTACTTC.

This clonotype was seen at least ten times. The rearrangement joins TRBV27 to TRBJ1-6; D not resolved. In germline, CDR1 is MNHEY, CDR2 SMNVEV (reference sequence). CDR3 length: 15 residues. The V end lost 6 bases, the J end lost 2 bases, and 11 bases lay between the germline ends. The chain's CDR3 is CASSGSVAYNSPLHF. CDR3 bases: TGTGCCAGCAGCGGGTCGGTGGCCTATAATTCACCCCTCCACTTT.

In regard to this clonotype: Being one base from a much bigger clone, this may be a read error. The chain joins TRBV2 to TRBJ1-5, with D perhaps matching TRBD1 (6 bases). This CDR3 has 16 residues. Germline assignment: CDR1 SNHLY and CDR2 FYNNEI. DNA for the CDR3: TGTGCCAGCGGTGAATTTGGGACACTTAGCAATCAGCCCCAGCATTTT. Its translation: CASGEFGTLSNQPQHF.

This clonotype came up once. The genes are TRBV30 and TRBJ2-5, with 15 bases aligning to TRBD2. Losses at the gene ends were 5 bases for V and 3 bases for J; bases not matched to a gene: 10. Germline values: CDR1 GTSNPN, CDR2 SVGIG (reference sequence). This CDR3 has 17 amino acids. The CDR3 DNA reads TGTGCCTGGGACGCCTGGACTAGCGGGAGGGTAGAAGAGACCCAGTACTTC. As protein: CAWDAWTSGRVEETQYF.

This chain uses TRBV10-3 with TRBJ1-1, with D possibly TRBD1 on 5 matching bases. The germline CDR1 and CDR2 sequences are ENHRY and SYGVKD. Trimming took off 2 bases at V and 3 bases at J, with 13 bases between the two ends. The CDR3 contains 15 residues. The CDR3 here is CAISEDGGGYTEAFF. In DNA, the CDR3 is TGTGCCATCAGTGAGGATGGGGGTGGGTACACTGAAGCTTTCTTT.

The chain employs TRBV3-1 and TRBJ1-1, with a possible D match to TRBD1 (5 bases). Germline V gives CDR1 LGHDT, CDR2 YNNKEL (reference sequence). This CDR3 is built from 16 residues. V lost 6 bases, J lost 1 base, and 18 bases lay in between. DNA for the CDR3: TGTGCCAGCAGTTTCGCACCGGGACTGAAGAACACTGAAGCTTTCTTT. This gives the protein CASSFAPGLKNTEAFF.

The rearrangement uses TRBV5-1 and TRBJ1-2; maybe TRBD1 (5 bases). Germline CDR1 and CDR2: SGHRS and YFSETQ. The germline V and J ends were trimmed by 1 base and 0 bases, with 10 bases remaining between them. The CDR3 is 15 amino acids. The CDR3 protein is CASSLMGPPNYGYTF. CDR3 DNA: TGCGCCAGCAGCTTGATGGGGCCACCTAACTATGGCTACACCTTC.

The chain couples TRBV6-9 to TRBJ2-5; 7 positions agree with TRBD1. The CDR3 extends over 15 amino acids. The germline V gene has CDR1 MNHGY and CDR2 SVAAGI. The junction had 5 bases not matched to a gene; V was cut back by 2 bases and J by 2 bases. For the CDR3, the DNA is TGTGCCAGCAGTTATCGACCGGGACAGCAAGAGACCCAGTACTTC. Residues: CASSYRPGQQETQYF.

The V gene is TRBV5-1, the J gene TRBJ1-1; no clear D gene. Between the trimmed V and J ends, which lost 1 base and 5 bases, there was a span of 15 bases. The CDR3 consists of 15 residues. The germline V gene encodes CDR1 SGHRS and CDR2 YFSETQ. The CDR3 bases are TGCGCCAGCAGCTTGAATGGCGAACCCCGGACTGAAGCTTTCTTT. This codes for CASSLNGEPRTEAFF.

This clonotype was detected only a few times. The chain uses TRBV28 and TRBJ1-1; 7 bases match TRBD1. Germline loops: CDR1 MDHEN, CDR2 SYDVKM. The CDR3 spans 14 residues. V was clipped by 7 bases and J by 4 bases; unmatched bases: 9. DNA of the CDR3: TGTGCCAGCACGATGACAGGGTCGGCCACTGAAGCTTTCTTT. As protein: CASTMTGSATEAFF.

V gene TRBV6-1 combines with J gene TRBJ2-7; D gene ambiguous. Trimming removed 3 bases at V and 6 bases at J, with 9 bases between. This CDR3 is built from 12 residues. Germline-derived CDR1 and CDR2 are MNHNS and SASEGT. The CDR3 region has the DNA TGTGCCAGCAGTGATGACCTCTCCGAGCAGTACTTC. Its translation is CASSDDLSEQYF.

The rearrangement uses TRBV10-3 and TRBJ1-1, with TRBD1 matching 7 bases. This CDR3 is built from 13 residues. Germline values: CDR1 ENHRY, CDR2 SYGVKD. With V trimmed by 5 bases and J by 6 bases, 6 bases remained unmatched. This chain's CDR3 is CAISPPGTAEAFF. The CDR3 DNA reads as TGTGCCATCAGTCCGCCTGGGACAGCTGAAGCTTTCTTT.

This clonotype has more than one count but fewer than ten. The gene calls are TRBV6-1 and TRBJ1-1, with TRBD1 matching over 10 bases. V was clipped by 2 bases and J by 4 bases; unmatched bases: 16. The CDR3 is 19 amino acids. Per germline, CDR1 MNHNS and CDR2 SASEGT. This CDR3 reads CASSETRQGAWARATEAFF. The DNA of the CDR3 is TGTGCCAGCAGTGAAACCCGACAGGGGGCGTGGGCCCGAGCCACTGAAGCTTTCTTT.

V and J are TRBV30 and TRBJ2-4; a weak D match, TRBD2 (6 bases). TRBJ2-1 matches the DNA end more closely, so the J call is doubtful. Looked up from germline, CDR1 is GTSNPN and CDR2 is SVGIG (reference sequence). CDR3 length equals 12 residues. CDR3 DNA sequence: TGTGCCTGGAGTGAACTAGCATATGAGCAGTTCTTC. This gives the protein CAWSELAYEQFF.

There are many counts of this clonotype. In DNA form, the CDR3 reads TGTGCCAGCAGTGACACAGGAAACCTCTACGAGCAGTACTTC. This gives the protein CASSDTGNLYEQYF. The gene calls are TRBV6-1 and TRBJ2-7; a weak D match, TRBD1 (5 bases). V was shortened by 3 bases and J by 3 bases, with 12 bases between the two germline ends. The CDR3 contains 14 residues. Germline loops: CDR1 MNHNS, CDR2 SASEGT.

This clonotype was seen a few times. The rearrangement uses TRBV7-2 and TRBJ1-5; 7 positions match TRBD1. The CDR3 is 18 amino acids. V shed 4 bases, J shed 5 bases, and the junction held 17 bases outside the gene matches. CDR1 is SGHTA, CDR2 FQGNSA, per germline. The CDR3 region is CASSSRRVWDSQYQPQHF. The CDR3, as DNA: TGTGCCAGCAGCTCGAGGAGGGTTTGGGACAGCCAGTATCAGCCCCAGCATTTT.

This clonotype was counted at least ten times. The rearrangement links TRBV6-2 or TRBV6-3 to TRBJ1-2; no reliable D call. In germline, CDR1 is MNHEY, CDR2 SVGEGT. With 5 bases removed from V and 5 bases from J, the gap between germline ends came to 12 bases. This CDR3 spans 13 amino acids. CDR3 sequence reads: CASSEVLSYGYTF. The CDR3 DNA is TGTGCCAGCAGTGAGGTGTTGTCTTATGGCTACACCTTC.

This clonotype has a handful of counts. The gene calls are TRBV27 and TRBJ2-1, with 8 bases fitting TRBD1. This CDR3 spans 16 amino acids. Germline CDR1 is MNHEY and CDR2 is SMNVEV (reference sequence). Trimming cost V 0 bases and J 6 bases; bases outside gene matches: 7. Here the CDR3 reads CASSLSLPGGPNEQFF. CDR3 nucleotide sequence: TGTGCCAGCAGTTTATCATTGCCAGGGGGCCCCAATGAGCAGTTCTTC.

This clonotype was recorded a few times. V usage is TRBV11-2 and J usage is TRBJ1-2; D may be TRBD1 (5 bases). Trimming took 5 bases from V and 10 from J, leaving 17 bases between them. Germline CDR1 reads SGHAT; CDR2 reads FQNNGV. The CDR3 is made up of 13 amino acids. CDR3: CASSLGVGTDYTF. In nucleotides, the CDR3 is TGTGCCAGCAGCCTGGGAGTAGGGACGGACTACACCTTC.

This chain connects TRBV4-2 to TRBJ1-6; 8 nucleotides line up with TRBD1. After removal of 4 bases from V and 7 bases from J, the junction contained 3 bases not matched to a gene. The length of the CDR3 is 14 residues. CDR1 is LGHNA, CDR2 YNFKEQ, per germline. The DNA of the CDR3 is TGTGCCAGCAGCCGGGACAGGTTGAATTCACCCCTCCACTTT. Its translation: CASSRDRLNSPLHF.